One and the same sample provided the 11 T cell receptor beta chains below, sequenced in a study of T cells in Graves' hyperthyroidism and ophthalmopathy. RNA transcripts gave rise to amplified TCR beta CDR3 regions. Initially, a first-round RT-PCR of the TCR CDR3 employed the HTBI primer set. From the multiplex PCR reads, TCRdb called clonotypes with MiXCR, one entry per CDR3 protein. Among fewer than 350,000 distinct CDR3 sequences listed, roughly a fifth were seen once. The sample taken for sequencing was blood. The receptors stem from a middle-aged man with Graves' ophthalmopathy.

This clonotype was seen only a few times. The chain is built from TRBV24-1 and TRBJ2-1; 11 bases are a match to TRBD2. CDR3 length: 14 amino acids. In germline, CDR1 is KGHDR, CDR2 SFDVKD. V lost 3 bases and J lost 11; bases outside the gene matches: 5. In DNA form, the CDR3 reads TGTGCCACCAGTGATGGGACTAGCGGCAGGAAGCAGTTCTTC. It translates to CATSDGTSGRKQFF.

There are many counts of this clonotype. The chain couples TRBV5-5 to TRBJ1-5; 7 bases match TRBD1. Per the germline V gene, CDR1 is SGHKS and CDR2 is YYEKEE (reference sequence). V trimming: 4 bases; J trimming: 5 bases; junction bases outside the gene matches: 9. The CDR3 has 15 amino acids. The CDR3 DNA is TGTGCCAGCAGCCGGACCGGGACAGACCATCAGCCCCAGCATTTT. Encoded protein: CASSRTGTDHQPQHF. Filled out from reference TRBV5-5 and TRBJ1-5, the complete variable domain reads DAGVTQSPTHLIKTRGQQVTLRCSPISGHKSVSWYQQVLGQGPQFIFQYYEKEERGRGNFPDRFSARQFPNYSSELNVNALLLGDSALYLCASSRTGTDHQPQHFGDGTRLSIL.

The chain combines TRBV27 with TRBJ2-3; 8 bases map to TRBD1. This CDR3 spans 16 amino acids. Germline-derived CDR1 and CDR2 are MNHEY and SMNVEV (reference sequence). The V segment lost 5 bases and the J segment 3 bases; nucleotides outside the gene matches: 10. The CDR3 bases are TGTGCCAGCAGTCAACGACAGGGGTTAGGGACAGATACGCAGTATTTT. Translating it yields CASSQRQGLGTDTQYF.

This sequence joins TRBV9 and TRBJ1-5; perhaps TRBD1 as D (5 bases). The CDR3 loop spans 16 amino acids. Between the trimmed V and J ends, which lost 0 bases and 1 base, there was a span of 11 bases. CDR1 and CDR2 from the germline V gene are SGDLS and YYNGEE. CDR3 amino acids: CASSVGGGGSNQPQHF. The DNA for the CDR3 is TGTGCCAGCAGCGTAGGCGGGGGTGGAAGCAATCAGCCCCAGCATTTT. The entire variable domain, with the rest obtained from reference TRBV9 and TRBJ1-5, is as follows: DSGVTQTPKHLITATGQRVTLRCSPRSGDLSVYWYQQSLDQGLQFLIQYYNGEERAKGNILERFSAQQFPDLHSELNLSSLELGDSALYFCASSVGGGGSNQPQHFGDGTRLSIL.

In its sample, this clonotype was seen many times. The rearrangement links TRBV20-1 to TRBJ1-2; 8 bases are a match to TRBD1. Germline V lookup: CDR1 DFQATT, CDR2 SNEGSKA (reference sequence). The CDR3 is made up of 13 amino acids. V lost 5 bases to trimming and J lost 4 bases; unmatched junction nucleotides: 6. CDR3 DNA sequence: TGCAGTGCTGCTTGGGGGACAGGCTATGGCTACACCTTC. Residues: CSAAWGTGYGYTF.

The chain is built from TRBV13 and TRBJ1-3; D is ambiguous. Germline CDR1 is PRHDT and CDR2 is FYEKMQ (reference sequence). The CDR3 is 15 amino acids. Trimming pared 6 bases from V and 0 bases from J, leaving 12 bases between. The CDR3 loop reads CASSLEPRSGNTIYF. The CDR3 region has the DNA TGTGCCAGCAGTCTGGAGCCCCGCTCTGGAAACACCATATATTTT.

This chain joins TRBV5-1 and TRBJ2-7, with 8 bases fitting TRBD1. Germline CDR1 reads SGHRS; CDR2 reads YFSETQ. The CDR3 contains 13 residues. Trimming removed 4 bases from V and 7 bases from J; junction bases left unmatched: 7. The CDR3 reads CASSRDRPQEQYF. In DNA form, the CDR3 reads TGCGCCAGCAGCAGGGACAGGCCCCAAGAGCAGTACTTC.

As to this clonotype: The CDR3 does not close with the conserved phenylalanine or tryptophan, likely indicating a read error. V usage is TRBV2 and J usage is TRBJ2-1; the D gene is possibly TRBD2 (6 bases). The germline CDR1 and CDR2 sequences are SNHLY and FYNNEI. This CDR3 region has 18 residues. V shed 2 bases and J shed 0 bases, with 17 bases lying between them. The chain's CDR3 is CASSELARERSSYNEQFC. The CDR3 region has the DNA TGTGCCAGCAGTGAACTAGCGAGAGAGCGGAGCTCCTACAATGAGCAGTTCTGC.

The V and J genes are TRBV4-2 and TRBJ1-1; perhaps TRBD1 as D (6 bases). With 1 base removed from V and 3 bases from J, the gap between germline ends came to 9 bases. This CDR3 is 14 amino acids long. From germline, CDR1 is LGHNA and CDR2 YNFKEQ. CDR3 bases: TGTGCCAGCAGCCAAGGGGGGGGGCACACTGAAGCTTTCTTT. Translation gives CASSQGGGHTEAFF.

This clonotype was picked up many times. The CDR3 sequence is CSAPGQGDTDTQYF. Written as DNA, the CDR3 is TGCAGTGCGCCGGGACAGGGAGACACAGATACGCAGTATTTT. This sequence joins TRBV20-1 and TRBJ2-3; 9 bases agree with TRBD1. The ends lost 6 bases at V and 2 bases at J; junction bases unmatched: 6. The germline V gene encodes CDR1 DFQATT and CDR2 SNEGSKA (reference sequence). The CDR3 has 14 residues.

This clonotype was seen a handful of times. The chain employs TRBV20-1 and TRBJ2-3, with D unresolved. V was trimmed by 4 bases and J by 0 bases, leaving 14 bases between them. The CDR3 totals 15 residues. Germline-derived CDR1 and CDR2 are DFQATT and SNEGSKA (reference sequence). In DNA form, the CDR3 reads TGCAGTGCTACCGTGGTGGCTTCGAGCACAGATACGCAGTATTTT. Its protein product is CSATVVASSTDTQYF.